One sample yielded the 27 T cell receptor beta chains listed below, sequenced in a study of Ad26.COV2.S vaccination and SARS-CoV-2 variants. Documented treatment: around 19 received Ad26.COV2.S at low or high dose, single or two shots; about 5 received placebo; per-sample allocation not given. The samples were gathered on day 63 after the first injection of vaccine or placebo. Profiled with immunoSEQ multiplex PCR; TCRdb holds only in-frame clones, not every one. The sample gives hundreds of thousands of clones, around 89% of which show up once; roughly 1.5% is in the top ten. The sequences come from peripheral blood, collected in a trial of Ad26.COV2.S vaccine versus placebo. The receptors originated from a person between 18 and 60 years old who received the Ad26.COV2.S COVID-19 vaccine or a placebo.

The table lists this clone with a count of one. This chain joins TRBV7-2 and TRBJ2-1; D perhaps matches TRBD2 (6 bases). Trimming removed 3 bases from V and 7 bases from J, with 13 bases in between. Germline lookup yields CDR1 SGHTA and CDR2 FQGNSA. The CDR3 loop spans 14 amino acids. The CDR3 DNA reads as TGTGCCAGCAGCTTTTACGGGGGTGGGAATGAGCAGTTCTTC. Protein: CASSFYGGGNEQFF.

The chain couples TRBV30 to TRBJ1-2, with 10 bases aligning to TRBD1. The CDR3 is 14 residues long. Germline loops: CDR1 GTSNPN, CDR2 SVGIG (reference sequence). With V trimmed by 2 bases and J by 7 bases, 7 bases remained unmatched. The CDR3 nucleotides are TGTGCCTGGAGTTCCGGGACAGGGGCAGGTGGCTACACCTTC. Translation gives CAWSSGTGAGGYTF.

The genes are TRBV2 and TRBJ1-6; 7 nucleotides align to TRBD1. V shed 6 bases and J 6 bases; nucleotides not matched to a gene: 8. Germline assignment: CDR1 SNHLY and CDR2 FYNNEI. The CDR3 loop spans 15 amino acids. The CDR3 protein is CASRDQTGSNSPLHF. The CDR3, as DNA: TGTGCCAGCAGGGATCAGACAGGGTCTAATTCACCCCTCCACTTT.

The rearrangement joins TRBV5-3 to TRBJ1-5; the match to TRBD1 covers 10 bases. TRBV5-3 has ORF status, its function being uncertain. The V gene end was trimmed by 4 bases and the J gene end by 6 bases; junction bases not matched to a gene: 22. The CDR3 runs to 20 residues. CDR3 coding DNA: TGTGCCAGAAGCCCGACCTTGAATAGACAGGGGGCAAGGAAAATTCAGCCCCAGCATTTT. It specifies CARSPTLNRQGARKIQPQHF.

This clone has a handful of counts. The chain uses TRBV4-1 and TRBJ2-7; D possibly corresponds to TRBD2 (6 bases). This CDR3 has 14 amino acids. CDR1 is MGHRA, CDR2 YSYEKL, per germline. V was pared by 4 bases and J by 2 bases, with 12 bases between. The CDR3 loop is CASSLTGGTYEQYF. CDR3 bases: TGCGCCAGCAGCCTCACCGGCGGGACCTACGAGCAGTACTTC.

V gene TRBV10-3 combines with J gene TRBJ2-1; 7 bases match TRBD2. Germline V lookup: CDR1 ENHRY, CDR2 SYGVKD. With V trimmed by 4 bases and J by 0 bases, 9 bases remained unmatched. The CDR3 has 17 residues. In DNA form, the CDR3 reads TGTGCCATCAGTGTAATCGTGGGAGGGACCTCCTACAATGAGCAGTTCTTC. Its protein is CAISVIVGGTSYNEQFF.

This CDR3 reads CSGGQGNEQFF. CDR3 nucleotide sequence: TGCAGCGGAGGACAGGGGAATGAGCAGTTCTTC. The chain links TRBV29-1 to TRBJ2-1; the match to TRBD1 covers 9 bases. Germline lookup yields CDR1 SQVTM and CDR2 ANQGSEA. The CDR3 has 11 amino acids. V lost 7 bases and J lost 7; bases outside the gene matches: 2.

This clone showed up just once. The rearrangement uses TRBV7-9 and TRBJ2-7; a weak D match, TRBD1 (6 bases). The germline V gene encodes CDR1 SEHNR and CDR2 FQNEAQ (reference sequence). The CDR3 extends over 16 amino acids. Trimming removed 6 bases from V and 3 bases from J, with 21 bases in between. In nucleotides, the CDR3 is TGTGCCAGCAGTTTCCCGGAATTACAGGGCGACTACGAGCAGTACTTC. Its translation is CASSFPELQGDYEQYF.

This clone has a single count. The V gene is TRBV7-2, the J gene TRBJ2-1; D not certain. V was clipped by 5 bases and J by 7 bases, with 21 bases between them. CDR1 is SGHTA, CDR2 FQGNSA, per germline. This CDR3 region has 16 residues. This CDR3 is CASSPAMKSWGNEQFF. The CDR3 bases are TGTGCCAGCAGCCCAGCTATGAAGTCCTGGGGTAATGAGCAGTTCTTC. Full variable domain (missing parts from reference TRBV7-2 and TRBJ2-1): GAGVSQSPSNKVTEKGKDVELRCDPISGHTALYWYRQSLGQGLEFLIYFQGNSAPDKSGLPSDRFSAERTGGSVSTLTIQRTQQEDSAVYLCASSPAMKSWGNEQFFGPGTRLTVL.

The CDR3 nucleotides read TGTGCCAGCAGCCCCAGGCAGGCTAGCGGGAGGAGTAGCTCGTCCTACGAGCAGTACTTC. Protein: CASSPRQASGRSSSSYEQYF. V usage is TRBV3-1 (or the pseudogene TRBV3-2) and J usage is TRBJ2-7; 11 bases align to TRBD2. The V segment lost 4 bases and the J segment 1 base; nucleotides outside the gene matches: 18. The germline V gene encodes CDR1 LGHDT and CDR2 YNNKEL (reference sequence). The CDR3 contains 20 residues.

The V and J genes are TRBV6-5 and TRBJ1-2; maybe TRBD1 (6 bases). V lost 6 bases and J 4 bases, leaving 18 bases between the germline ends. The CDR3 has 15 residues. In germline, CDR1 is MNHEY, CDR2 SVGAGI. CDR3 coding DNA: TGTGCCAGCAGCCCCAGCGGACAGCCCCTCTATGGCTACACCTTC. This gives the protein CASSPSGQPLYGYTF.

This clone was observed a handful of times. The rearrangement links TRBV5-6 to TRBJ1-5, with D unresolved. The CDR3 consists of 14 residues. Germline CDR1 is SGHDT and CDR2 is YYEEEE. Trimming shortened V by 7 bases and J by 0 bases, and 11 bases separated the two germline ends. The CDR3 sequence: CASELQNSNQPQHF. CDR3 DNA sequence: TGTGCCAGCGAGTTACAAAATAGCAATCAGCCCCAGCATTTT. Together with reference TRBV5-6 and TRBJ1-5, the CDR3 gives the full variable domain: DAGVTQSPTHLIKTRGQQVTLRCSPKSGHDTVSWYQQALGQGPQFIFQYYEEEERQRGNFPDRFSGHQFPNYSSELNVNALLLGDSALYLCASELQNSNQPQHFGDGTRLSIL.

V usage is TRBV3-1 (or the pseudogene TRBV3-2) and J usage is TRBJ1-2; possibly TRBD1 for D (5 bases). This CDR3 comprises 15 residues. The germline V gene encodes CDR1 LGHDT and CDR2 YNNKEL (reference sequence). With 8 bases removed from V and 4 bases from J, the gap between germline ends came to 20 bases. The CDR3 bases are TGTGCCAGCCCTCTCCCCGACAGTCTCGCCTATGGCTACACCTTC. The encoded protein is CASPLPDSLAYGYTF.

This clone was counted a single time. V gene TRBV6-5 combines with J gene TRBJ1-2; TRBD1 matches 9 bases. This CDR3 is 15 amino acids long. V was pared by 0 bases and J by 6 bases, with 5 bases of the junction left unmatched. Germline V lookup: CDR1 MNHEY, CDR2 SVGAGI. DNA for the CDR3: TGTGCCAGCAGTTACTCTTGGACAGGGGAAAATGGCTACACCTTC. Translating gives CASSYSWTGENGYTF.

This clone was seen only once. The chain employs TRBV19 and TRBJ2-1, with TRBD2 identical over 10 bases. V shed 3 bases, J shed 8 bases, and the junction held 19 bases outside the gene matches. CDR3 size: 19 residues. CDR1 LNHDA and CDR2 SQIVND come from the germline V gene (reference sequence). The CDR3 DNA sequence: TGTGCCAGTAGTATGGGGGCTAGCGGGAGTCTATGGGTATTTGATGAGCAGTTCTTC. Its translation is CASSMGASGSLWVFDEQFF.

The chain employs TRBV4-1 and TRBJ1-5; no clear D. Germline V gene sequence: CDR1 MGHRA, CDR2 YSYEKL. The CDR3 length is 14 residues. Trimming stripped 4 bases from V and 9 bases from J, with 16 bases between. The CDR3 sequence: CASSLHTGVLPQHF. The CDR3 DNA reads TGCGCCAGCAGCCTTCATACGGGCGTTCTGCCCCAGCATTTT.

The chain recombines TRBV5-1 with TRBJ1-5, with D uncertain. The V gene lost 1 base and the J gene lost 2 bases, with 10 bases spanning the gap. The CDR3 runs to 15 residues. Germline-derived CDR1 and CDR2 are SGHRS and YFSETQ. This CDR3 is CASSLTAEGNQPQHF. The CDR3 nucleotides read TGCGCCAGCAGCTTGACCGCAGAGGGCAATCAGCCCCAGCATTTT.

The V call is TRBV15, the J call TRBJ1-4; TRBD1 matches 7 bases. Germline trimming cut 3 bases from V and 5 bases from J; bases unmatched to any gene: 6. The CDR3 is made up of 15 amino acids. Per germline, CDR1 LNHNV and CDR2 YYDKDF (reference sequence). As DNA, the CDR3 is TGTGCCACCAGCAGGGACAGGCCGCTGAATGAAAAACTGTTTTTT. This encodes CATSRDRPLNEKLFF.

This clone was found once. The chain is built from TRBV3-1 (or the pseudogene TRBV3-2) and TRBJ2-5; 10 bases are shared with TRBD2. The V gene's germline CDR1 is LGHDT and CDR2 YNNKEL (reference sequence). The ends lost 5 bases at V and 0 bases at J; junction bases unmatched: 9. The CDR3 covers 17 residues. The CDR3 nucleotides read TGTGCCAGCAGCTATTGGGGGACTAGCGACTACCAAGAGACCCAGTACTTC. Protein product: CASSYWGTSDYQETQYF.

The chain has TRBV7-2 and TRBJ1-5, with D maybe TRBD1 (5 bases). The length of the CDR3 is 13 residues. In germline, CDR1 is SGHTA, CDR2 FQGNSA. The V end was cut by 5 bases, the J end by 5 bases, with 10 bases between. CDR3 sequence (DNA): TGTGCCAGCAGCCCAGGGCTTGATCAGCCCCAGCATTTT. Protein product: CASSPGLDQPQHF.

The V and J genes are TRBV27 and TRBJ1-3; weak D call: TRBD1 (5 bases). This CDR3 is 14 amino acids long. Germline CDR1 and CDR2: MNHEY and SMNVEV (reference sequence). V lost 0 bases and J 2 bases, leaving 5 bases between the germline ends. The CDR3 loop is CASSLSGAGNTIYF. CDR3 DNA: TGTGCCAGCAGTTTATCAGGGGCTGGAAACACCATATATTTT.

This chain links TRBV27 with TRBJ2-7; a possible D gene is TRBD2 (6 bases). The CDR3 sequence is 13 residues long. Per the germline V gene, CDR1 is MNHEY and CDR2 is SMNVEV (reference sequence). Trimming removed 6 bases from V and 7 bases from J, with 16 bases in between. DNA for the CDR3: TGTGCCAGCAGCCGGGGACTTTCGGGGGAGCAGTACTTC. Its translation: CASSRGLSGEQYF.

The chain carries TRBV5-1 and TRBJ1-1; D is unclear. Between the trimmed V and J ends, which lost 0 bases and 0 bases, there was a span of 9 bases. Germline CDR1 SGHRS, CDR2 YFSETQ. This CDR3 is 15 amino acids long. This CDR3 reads CASSLDAAVNTEAFF. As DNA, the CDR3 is TGCGCCAGCAGCTTGGACGCAGCTGTGAACACTGAAGCTTTCTTT.

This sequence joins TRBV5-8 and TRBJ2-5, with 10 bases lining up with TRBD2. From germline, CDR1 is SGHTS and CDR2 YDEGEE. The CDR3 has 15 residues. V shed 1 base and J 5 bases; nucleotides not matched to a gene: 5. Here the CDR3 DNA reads TGTGCCAGCAGCTTGAGGCCTAGCGGGAGTGAGACCCAGTACTTC. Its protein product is CASSLRPSGSETQYF. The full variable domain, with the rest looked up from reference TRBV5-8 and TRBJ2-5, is EAGVTQSPTHLIKTRGQQATLRCSPISGHTSVYWYQQALGLGLQFLLWYDEGEERNRGNFPPRFSGRQFPNYSSELNVNALELEDSALYLCASSLRPSGSETQYFGPGTRLLVL.

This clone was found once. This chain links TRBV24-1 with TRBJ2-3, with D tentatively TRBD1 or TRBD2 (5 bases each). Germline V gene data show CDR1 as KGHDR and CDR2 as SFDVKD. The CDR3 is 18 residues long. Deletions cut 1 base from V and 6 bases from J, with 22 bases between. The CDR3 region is CATSDFPTGTDRKDTQYF. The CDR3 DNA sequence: TGTGCCACCAGTGATTTCCCCACCGGGACCGATAGGAAGGATACGCAGTATTTT.

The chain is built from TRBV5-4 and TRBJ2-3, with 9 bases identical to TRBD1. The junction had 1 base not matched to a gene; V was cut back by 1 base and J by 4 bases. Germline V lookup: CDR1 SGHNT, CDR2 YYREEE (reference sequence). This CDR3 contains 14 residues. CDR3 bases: TGTGCCAGCAGCTTGTACAGGGGGCCAGATACGCAGTATTTT. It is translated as CASSLYRGPDTQYF.

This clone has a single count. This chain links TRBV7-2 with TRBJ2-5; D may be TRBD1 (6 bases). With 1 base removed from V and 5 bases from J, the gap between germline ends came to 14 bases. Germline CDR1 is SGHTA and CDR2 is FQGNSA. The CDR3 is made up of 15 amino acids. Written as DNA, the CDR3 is TGTGCCAGCAGCTTAGGGGCAGGGGCCAGGGAGACCCAGTACTTC. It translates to CASSLGAGARETQYF.